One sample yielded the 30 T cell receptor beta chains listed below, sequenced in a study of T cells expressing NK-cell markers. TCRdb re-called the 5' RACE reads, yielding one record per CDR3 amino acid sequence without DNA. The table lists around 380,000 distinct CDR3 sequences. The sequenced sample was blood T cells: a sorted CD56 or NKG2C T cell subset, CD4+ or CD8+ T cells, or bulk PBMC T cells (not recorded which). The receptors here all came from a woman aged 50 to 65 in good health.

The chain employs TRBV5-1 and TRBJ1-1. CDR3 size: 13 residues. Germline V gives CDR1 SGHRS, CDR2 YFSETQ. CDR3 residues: CASSLGPRIEAFF. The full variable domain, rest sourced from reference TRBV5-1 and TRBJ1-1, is KAGVTQTPRYLIKTRGQQVTLSCSPISGHRSVSWYQQTPGQGLQFLFEYFSETQRNKGNFPGRFSGRQFSNSRSEMNVSTLELGDSALYLCASSLGPRIEAFFGQGTRLTVV.

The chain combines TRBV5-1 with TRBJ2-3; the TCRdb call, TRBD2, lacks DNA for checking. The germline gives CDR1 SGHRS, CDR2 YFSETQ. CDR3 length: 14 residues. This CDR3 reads CASSLDSATDTQYF.

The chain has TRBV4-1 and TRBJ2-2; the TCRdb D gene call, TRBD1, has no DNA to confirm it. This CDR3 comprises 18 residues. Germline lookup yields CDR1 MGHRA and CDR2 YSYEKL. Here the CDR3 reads CASSQDWASPLWIGELFF.

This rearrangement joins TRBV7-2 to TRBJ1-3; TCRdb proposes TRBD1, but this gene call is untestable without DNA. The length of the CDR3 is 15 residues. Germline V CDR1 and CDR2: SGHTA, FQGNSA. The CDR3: CASSLGGQGGNTIYF.

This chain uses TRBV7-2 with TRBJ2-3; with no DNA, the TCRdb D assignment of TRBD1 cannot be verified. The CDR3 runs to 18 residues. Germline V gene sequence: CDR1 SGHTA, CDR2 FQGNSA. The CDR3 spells CASSPRAPGVIGQDTQYF.

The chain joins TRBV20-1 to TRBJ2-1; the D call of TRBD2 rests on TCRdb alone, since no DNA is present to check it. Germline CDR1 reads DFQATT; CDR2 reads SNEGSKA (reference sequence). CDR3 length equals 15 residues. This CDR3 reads CSAGTSESSYNEQFF.

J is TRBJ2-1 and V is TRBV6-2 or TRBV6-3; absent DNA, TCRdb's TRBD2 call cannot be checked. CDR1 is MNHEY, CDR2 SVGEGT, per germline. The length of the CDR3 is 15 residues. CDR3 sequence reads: CASTLLAGEYNEQFF.

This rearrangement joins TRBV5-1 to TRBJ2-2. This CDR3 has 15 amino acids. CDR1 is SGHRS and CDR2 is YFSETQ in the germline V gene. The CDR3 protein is CASSLADINTGELFF.

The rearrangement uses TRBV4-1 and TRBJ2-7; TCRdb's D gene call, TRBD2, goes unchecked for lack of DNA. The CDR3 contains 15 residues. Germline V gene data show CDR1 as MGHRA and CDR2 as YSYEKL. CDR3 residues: CASRVQGTSAYEQYF.

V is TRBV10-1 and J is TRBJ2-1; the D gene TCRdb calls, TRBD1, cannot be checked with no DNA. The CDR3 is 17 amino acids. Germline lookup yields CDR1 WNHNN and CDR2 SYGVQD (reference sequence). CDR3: CASSEHRAGSSYNEQFF.

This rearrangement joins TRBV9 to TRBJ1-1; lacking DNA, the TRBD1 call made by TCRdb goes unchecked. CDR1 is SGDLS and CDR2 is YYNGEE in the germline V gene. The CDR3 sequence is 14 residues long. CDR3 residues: CASSTRTDNTEAFF.

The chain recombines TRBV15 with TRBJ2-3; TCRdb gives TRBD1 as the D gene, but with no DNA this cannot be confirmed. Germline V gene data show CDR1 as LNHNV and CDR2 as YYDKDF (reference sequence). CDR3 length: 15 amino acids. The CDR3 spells CATSKRGRSTDTQYF.

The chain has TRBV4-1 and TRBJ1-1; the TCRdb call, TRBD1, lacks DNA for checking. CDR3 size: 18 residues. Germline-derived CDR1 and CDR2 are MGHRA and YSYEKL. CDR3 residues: CASSQDGRVKGAGTEAFF.

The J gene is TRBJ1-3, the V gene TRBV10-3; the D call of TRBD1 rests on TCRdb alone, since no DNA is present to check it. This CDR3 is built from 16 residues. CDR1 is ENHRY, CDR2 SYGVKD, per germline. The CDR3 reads CAIRSLGGPSGNTIYF.

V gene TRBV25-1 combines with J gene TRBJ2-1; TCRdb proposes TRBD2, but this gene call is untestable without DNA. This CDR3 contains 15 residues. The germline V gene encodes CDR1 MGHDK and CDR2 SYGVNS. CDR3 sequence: CASSETSGGHNEQFF.

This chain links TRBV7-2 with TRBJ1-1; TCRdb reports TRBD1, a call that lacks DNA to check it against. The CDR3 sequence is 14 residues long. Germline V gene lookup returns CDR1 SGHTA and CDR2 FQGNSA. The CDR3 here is CASSPRERNTEAFF.

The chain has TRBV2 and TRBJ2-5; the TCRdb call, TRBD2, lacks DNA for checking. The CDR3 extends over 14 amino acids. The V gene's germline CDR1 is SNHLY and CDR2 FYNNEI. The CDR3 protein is CASVPAAEQETQYF.

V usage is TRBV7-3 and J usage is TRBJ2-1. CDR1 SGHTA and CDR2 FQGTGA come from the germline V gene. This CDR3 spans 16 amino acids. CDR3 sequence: CASSLTSGASYNEQFF.

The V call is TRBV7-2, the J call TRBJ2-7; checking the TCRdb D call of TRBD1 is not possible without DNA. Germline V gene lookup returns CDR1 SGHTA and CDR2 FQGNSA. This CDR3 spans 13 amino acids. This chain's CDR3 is CASTPRQAYEQYF.

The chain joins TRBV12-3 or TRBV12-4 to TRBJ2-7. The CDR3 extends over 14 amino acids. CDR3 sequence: CASQRNLGSAEQYF.

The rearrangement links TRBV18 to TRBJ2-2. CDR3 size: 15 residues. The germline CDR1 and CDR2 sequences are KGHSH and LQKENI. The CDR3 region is CASSPVQANTGELFF.

CDR3: CSGERGQDYNEQFF. This sequence joins TRBV20-1 and TRBJ2-1; TCRdb's D call of TRBD1 is untestable without DNA. This CDR3 spans 14 amino acids. Germline V lookup: CDR1 DFQATT, CDR2 SNEGSKA (reference sequence).

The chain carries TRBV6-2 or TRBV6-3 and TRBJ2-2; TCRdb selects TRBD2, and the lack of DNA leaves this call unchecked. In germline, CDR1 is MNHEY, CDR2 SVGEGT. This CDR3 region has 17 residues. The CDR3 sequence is CASSTAEGFGITGELFF.

CDR3 region: CASSGLPGLAGYEQFF. The rearrangement uses TRBV2 and TRBJ2-1; the TCRdb D gene call, TRBD2, has no DNA to confirm it. The CDR3 runs to 16 residues. CDR1 is SNHLY and CDR2 is FYNNEI in the germline V gene.

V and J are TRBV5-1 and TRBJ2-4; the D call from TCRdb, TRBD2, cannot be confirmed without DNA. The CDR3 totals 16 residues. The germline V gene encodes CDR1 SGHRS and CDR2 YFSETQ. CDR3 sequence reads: CASSLEGVLAKNIQYF.

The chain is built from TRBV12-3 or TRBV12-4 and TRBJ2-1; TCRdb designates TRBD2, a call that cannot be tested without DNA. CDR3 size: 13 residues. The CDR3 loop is CASRASGGGEQFF.

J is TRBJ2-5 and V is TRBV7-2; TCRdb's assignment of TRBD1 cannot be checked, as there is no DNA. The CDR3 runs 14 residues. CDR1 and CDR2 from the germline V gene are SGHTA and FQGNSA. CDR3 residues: CASSPGQLMGTQYF.

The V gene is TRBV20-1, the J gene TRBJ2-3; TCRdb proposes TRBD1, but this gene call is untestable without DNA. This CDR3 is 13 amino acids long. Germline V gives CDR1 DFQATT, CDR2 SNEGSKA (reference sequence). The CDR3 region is CSASRTGADTQYF.

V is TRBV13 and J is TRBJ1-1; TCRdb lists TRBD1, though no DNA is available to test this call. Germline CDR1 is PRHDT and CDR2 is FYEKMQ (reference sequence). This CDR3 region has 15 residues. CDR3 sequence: CASSRRTGRDTEAFF.

The CDR3 sequence is CASSLGSSGLATDTQYF. The chain uses TRBV5-1 and TRBJ2-3. This CDR3 spans 17 amino acids. Germline V gives CDR1 SGHRS, CDR2 YFSETQ.